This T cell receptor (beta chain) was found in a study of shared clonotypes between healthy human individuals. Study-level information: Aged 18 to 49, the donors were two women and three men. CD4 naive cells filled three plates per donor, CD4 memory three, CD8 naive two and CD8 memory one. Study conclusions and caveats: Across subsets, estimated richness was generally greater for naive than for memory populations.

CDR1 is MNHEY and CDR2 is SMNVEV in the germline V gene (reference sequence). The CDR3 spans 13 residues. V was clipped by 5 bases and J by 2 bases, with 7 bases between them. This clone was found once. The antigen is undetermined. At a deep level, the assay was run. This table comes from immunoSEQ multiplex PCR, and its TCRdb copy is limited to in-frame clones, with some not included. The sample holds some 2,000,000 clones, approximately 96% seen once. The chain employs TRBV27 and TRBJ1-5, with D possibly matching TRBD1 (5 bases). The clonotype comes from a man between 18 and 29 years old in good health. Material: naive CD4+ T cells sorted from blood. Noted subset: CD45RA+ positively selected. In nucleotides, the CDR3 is TGTGCCAGCAGTAAACAGGGCAATCAGCCCCAGCATTTT. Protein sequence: CASSKQGNQPQHF.